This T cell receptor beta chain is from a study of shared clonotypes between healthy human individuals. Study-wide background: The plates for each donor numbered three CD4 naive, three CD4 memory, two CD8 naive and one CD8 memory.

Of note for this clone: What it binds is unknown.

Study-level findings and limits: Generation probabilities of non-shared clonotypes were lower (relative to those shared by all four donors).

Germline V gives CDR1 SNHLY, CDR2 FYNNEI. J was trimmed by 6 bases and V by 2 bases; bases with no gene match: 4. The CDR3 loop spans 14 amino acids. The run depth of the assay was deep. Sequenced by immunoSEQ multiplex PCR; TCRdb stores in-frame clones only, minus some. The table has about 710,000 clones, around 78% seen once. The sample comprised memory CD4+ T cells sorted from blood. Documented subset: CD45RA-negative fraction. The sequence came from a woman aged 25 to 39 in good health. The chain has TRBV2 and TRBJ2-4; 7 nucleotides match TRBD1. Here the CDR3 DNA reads TGTGCCAGCAGTGAATCACAGGGGCTAAACATTCAGTACTTC. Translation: CASSESQGLNIQYF.